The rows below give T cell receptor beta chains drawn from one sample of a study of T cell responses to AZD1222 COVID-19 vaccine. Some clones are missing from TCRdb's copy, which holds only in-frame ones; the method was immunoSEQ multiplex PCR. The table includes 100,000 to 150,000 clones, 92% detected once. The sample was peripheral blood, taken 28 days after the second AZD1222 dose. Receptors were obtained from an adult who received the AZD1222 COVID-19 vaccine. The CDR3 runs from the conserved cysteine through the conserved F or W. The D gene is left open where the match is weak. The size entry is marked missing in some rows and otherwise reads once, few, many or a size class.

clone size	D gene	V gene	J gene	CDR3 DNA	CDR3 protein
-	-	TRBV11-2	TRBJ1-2	TGTGCCAGCAGCTTAGGCAGGGTTTCTAACTATGGCTACACCTTC	CASSLGRVSNYGYTF
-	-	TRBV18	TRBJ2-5	TGTGCCAGCTCAGCCCGGCTAGCTGAAGAGACCCAGTACTTC	CASSARLAEETQYF
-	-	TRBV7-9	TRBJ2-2	TGTGCCAGCAGCTTTGGACGGAGCACCGGGGAGCTGTTTTTT	CASSFGRSTGELFF
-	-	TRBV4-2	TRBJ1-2	TGTGCCAGCAGCCAAGATGGGGATGGCTATGGCTACACCTTC	CASSQDGDGYGYTF
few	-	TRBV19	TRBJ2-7	TGTGCCAGTAGTATTGGGATCCTACGAAGGGAGCAGTACTTC	CASSIGILRREQYF
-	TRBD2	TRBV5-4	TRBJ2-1	TGTGCCAGCCATCCTTTCGTTGGGCTAGCGGAGATCAATGAGCAGTTCTTC	CASHPFVGLAEINEQFF
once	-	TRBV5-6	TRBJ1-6	TGTGCCAGCAGCTTGGGGGGGGCCCAGGGATCACCCCTCCACTTT	CASSLGGAQGSPLHF
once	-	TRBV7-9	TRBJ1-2	TGTGCCAGCAGCTTAGGGGGTCGGGACTACACCTTC	CASSLGGRDYTF
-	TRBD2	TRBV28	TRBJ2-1	TGTGCCAGCAGTCTACCGGGACTAGCGGGGGGGCAATCCTACAATGAGCAGTTCTTC	CASSLPGLAGGQSYNEQFF
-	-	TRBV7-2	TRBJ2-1	TGTGCCAGCAGCATGACTAGCTCCTACAATGAGCAGTTCTTC	CASSMTSSYNEQFF
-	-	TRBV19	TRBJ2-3	TGTGCCAGTAGTATCGTACAGGCTAGCACAGATACGCAGTATTTT	CASSIVQASTDTQYF
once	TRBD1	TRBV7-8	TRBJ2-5	TGTGCCAGCAGCCCAAGGGGACAGGAAGAGACCCAGTACTTC	CASSPRGQEETQYF
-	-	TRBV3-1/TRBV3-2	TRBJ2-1	TGTGCCAGCAGCCAAGTTTCAGCGGCGGGTGAGCAGTTCTTC	CASSQVSAAGEQFF